This T cell receptor (beta chain) was recovered during a study of Ad26.COV2.S vaccination and SARS-CoV-2 variants. Background on the study: The donor was enrolled in the Ad26.COV2.S arm of the COV1001 trial.

Some clones are missing from TCRdb's copy, which holds only in-frame ones; the method was immunoSEQ multiplex PCR. Of fewer than 300,000 clones in the sample, more than 70% were seen once. Noted treatment: roughly 19 received Ad26.COV2.S at low or high dose, single or two shots; about 5 received placebo; per-sample allocation not given. All samples were drawn on day 63, counting from the first vaccine or placebo injection. Aged 18-55 years, donor was enrolled in Boston in 2020. Germline values: CDR1 LGHNA, CDR2 YSLEER. This CDR3 contains 14 residues. Trimming shortened V by 4 bases and J by 5 bases, and 14 bases separated the two germline ends.

The sample in question was peripheral blood, obtained in a trial of Ad26.COV2.S vaccine versus placebo. This chain connects TRBV4-3 to TRBJ2-5, with D perhaps assigned TRBD1 or TRBD2 (5 bases each). This TCR was sampled from a person aged 18-60 years who received the Ad26.COV2.S COVID-19 vaccine or a placebo. CDR3 bases: TGCGCCAGCAGCCGCCGGGGCACCCGGGAGACCCAGTACTTC. It translates to CASSRRGTRETQYF.